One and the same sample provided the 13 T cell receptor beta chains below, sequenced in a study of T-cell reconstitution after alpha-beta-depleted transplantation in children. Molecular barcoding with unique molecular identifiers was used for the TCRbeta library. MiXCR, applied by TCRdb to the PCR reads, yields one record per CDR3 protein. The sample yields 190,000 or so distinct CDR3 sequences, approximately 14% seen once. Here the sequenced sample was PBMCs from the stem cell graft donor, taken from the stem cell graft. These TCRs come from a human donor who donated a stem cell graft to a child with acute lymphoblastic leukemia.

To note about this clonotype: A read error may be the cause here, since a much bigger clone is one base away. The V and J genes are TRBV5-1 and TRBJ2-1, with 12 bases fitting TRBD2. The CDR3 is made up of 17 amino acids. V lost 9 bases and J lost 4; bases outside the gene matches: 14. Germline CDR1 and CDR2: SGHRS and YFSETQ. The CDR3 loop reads CAINYNRGTSGYNEQFF. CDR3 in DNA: TGCGCCATCAATTATAACCGCGGGACTAGCGGGTACAATGAGCAGTTCTTC.

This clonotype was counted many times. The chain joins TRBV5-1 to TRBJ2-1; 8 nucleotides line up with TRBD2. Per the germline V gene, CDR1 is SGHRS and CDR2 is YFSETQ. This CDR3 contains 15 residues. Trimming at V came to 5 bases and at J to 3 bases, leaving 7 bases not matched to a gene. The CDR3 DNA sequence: TGCGCCAGCAGTTATAGCGGGAAGGACTACAATGAGCAGTTCTTC. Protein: CASSYSGKDYNEQFF.

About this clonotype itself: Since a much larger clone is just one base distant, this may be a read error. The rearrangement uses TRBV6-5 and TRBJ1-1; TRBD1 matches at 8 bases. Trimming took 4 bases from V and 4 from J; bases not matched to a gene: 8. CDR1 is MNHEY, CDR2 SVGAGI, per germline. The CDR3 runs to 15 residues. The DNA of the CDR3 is TGTGCCAGCAGTTTCTCGACAGGGGTTCCCACTGAAGCTTTCTTT. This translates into CASSFSTGVPTEAFF.

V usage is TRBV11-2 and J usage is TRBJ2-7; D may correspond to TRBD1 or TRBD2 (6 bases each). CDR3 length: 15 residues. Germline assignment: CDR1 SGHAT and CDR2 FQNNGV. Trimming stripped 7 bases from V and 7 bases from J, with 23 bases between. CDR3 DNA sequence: TGTGCCAGCACCCGAGGGGGACGGTTGGAGGGAGAGCAGTACTTC. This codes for CASTRGGRLEGEQYF.

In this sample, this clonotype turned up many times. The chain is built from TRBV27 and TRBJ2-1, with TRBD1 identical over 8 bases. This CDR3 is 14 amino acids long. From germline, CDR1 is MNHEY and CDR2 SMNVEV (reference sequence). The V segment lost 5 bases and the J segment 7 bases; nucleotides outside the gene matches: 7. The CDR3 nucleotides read TGTGCCAGCAGTCTGGGACAGGTCCTTAATGAGCAGTTCTTC. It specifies CASSLGQVLNEQFF.

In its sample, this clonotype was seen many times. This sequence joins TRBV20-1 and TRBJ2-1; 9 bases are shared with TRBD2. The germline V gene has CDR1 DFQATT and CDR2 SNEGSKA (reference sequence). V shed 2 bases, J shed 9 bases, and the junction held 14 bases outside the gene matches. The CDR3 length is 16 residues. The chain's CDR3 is CSARRFSGSGGSEQFF. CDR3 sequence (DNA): TGCAGTGCTAGAAGATTTAGCGGGAGTGGCGGCAGTGAGCAGTTCTTC.

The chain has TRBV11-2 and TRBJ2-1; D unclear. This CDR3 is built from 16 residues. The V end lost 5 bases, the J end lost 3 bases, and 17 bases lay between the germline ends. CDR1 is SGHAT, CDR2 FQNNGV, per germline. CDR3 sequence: CASSTRSAFFYNEQFF. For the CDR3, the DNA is TGTGCCAGCAGCACGCGGTCTGCATTTTTCTACAATGAGCAGTTCTTC. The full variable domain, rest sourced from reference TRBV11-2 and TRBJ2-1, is EAGVAQSPRYKIIEKRQSVAFWCNPISGHATLYWYQQILGQGPKLLIQFQNNGVVDDSQLPKDRFSAERLKGVDSTLKIQPAKLEDSAVYLCASSTRSAFFYNEQFFGPGTRLTVL.

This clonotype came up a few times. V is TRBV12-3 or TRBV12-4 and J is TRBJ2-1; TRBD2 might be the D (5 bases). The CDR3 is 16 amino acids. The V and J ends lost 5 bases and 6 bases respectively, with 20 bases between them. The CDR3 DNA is TGTGCCAGCAGTCCCCCTTTGGACTCCGTCCCCAATGAGCAGTTCTTC. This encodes CASSPPLDSVPNEQFF.

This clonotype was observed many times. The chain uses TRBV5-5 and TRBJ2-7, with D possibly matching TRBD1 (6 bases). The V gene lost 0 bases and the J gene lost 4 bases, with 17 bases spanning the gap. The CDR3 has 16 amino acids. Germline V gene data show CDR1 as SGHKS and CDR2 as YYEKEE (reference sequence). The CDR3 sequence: CASSLANGQNLYEQYF. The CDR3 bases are TGTGCCAGCAGCTTGGCCAACGGACAGAACTTATACGAGCAGTACTTC.

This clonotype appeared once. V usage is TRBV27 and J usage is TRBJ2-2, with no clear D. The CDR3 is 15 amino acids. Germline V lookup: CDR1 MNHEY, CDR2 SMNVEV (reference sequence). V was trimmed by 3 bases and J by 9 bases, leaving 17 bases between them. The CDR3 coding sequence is TGTGCCAGCAGTTTTGCCCGACCCAGTACCCGGGAGCTGTTTTTT. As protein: CASSFARPSTRELFF.

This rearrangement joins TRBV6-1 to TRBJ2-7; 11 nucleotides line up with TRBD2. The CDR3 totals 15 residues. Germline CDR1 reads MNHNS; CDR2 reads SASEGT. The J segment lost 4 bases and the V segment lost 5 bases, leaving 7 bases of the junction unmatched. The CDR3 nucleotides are TGTGCCAGCAGTCCCACTAGCGGGGGCCCTTACGAGCAGTACTTC. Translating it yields CASSPTSGGPYEQYF.

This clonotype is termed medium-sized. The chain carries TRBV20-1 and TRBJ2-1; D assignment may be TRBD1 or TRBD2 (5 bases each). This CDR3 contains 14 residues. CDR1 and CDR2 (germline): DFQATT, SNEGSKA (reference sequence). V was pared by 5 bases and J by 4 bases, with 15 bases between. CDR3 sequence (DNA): TGCAGTGCTGGGGCGGAGGAGAATTACAATGAGCAGTTCTTC. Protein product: CSAGAEENYNEQFF.

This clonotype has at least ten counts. The CDR3 protein is CASSPSTLAGMSSEQYF. The DNA for the CDR3 is TGCGCCAGCAGCCCTTCGACCCTAGCCGGAATGTCGTCCGAGCAGTACTTC. The V and J genes are TRBV5-1 and TRBJ2-7; TRBD2 is a possible D gene (5 bases). The V gene lost 4 bases and the J gene lost 6 bases, with 26 bases spanning the gap. CDR1 and CDR2 from the germline V gene are SGHRS and YFSETQ. The CDR3 has 17 residues.